This T cell receptor beta chain was sequenced in a study of blood T cell repertoires in COVID-19 (dated by TCRdb to between 2020 and 2021). Regarding the research as a whole: Collaborator samples came from the United States, Italy and Spain and covered acute and convalescent phases of COVID-19. Subjects who had been exposed to COVID-19, were actively infected with it, or had recovered from it provided the deeply sampled blood TCRbeta repertoires that made up the dataset. A de-identified subject ID, COVID-19 status, age in years and sex were almost always included in the sample metadata. The samples were drawn from two sources: the first 160 participants of the ongoing ImmuneRACE study, and 950 to 1,500 subjects contributed by 6 global collaborators. The prospective study material was composed of cDNA or gDNA derived from T cells, B-cell-depleted T cells, or PBMCs. HLA class I and class II types, where available, came from metadata supplied by the sample provider rather than from assay-based typing. The repertoires were released in a freely available public database intended as a resource for research on the immune response to SARS-CoV-2.

TCRbeta CDR3 regions were amplified from genomic DNA by means of the immunoSEQ Assay, a bias-controlled multiplex PCR. The authors' pipeline ran thus. The number of nucleated cells in each sample was estimated by amplification of reference gene primers within the assay. To quantify the absolute abundance of each unique TCRbeta CDR3 rearrangement, sequence reads were collapsed and filtered. For each sample, productive Simpson clonality was calculated by taking the square root of Simpson's diversity index across productive rearrangements. The immuneACCESS repertoire file appears here via TCRdb, limited to in-frame rearrangements. These files lack a portion of the clones; in checked studies, under half of the deficit traces to unresolved V genes, and the cause of the others is not known. Clone size and V and J calls were adopted from that table, with D and trimming inferred from the DNA. The sample includes under 300,000 clones, with around 85% observed a single time. The ten largest clones represent 5.5% to 7.5% of the sample.

To note about this clone: Its antigen is not yet known. No base quality values were provided; no much bigger clone lies one nucleotide off. The same CDR3 can be traced to other DNA sequences in this sample.

From cysteine to phenylalanine, the CDR3 is 15 amino acids long. The read is trimmed to its CDR3 DNA, 45 bases read in frame from base 1. CDR1 SGHVS and CDR2 FNYEAQ are derived from the germline V gene. The germline V and J ends show losses of 1 base and 7 bases respectively, and no gene match explains 7 bases of the junction. The investigation overall reported the following: The quantity of clinical and demographic metadata differed by source and by participant and was supplied without curation.

Whole blood was collected in K2EDTA tubes by collaborating institutions according to the institutions' own protocols. Collaborator samples were shipped for TCRbeta analysis as frozen whole blood, isolated PBMCs, or DNA extracted from either sample type. Here the chain combines TRBV7-6 and TRBJ1-2; 9 bases in the middle match TRBD1. Sequenced: peripheral blood. This sequence originates from a woman aged 60-70 years with active or convalescent COVID-19. CDR3 protein: CASSLEETGGSGYTF. Here is the DNA: TGTGCCAGCAGCTTAGAGGAAACAGGGGGCAGTGGCTACACCTTC.